These T cell receptor beta chains were read from a single sample in a study of blood T cell repertoires in COVID-19. The assay was immunoSEQ multiplex PCR, and TCRdb's table has in-frame clones only and misses some. The profile shows some 200,000 clones, 80% to 90% of them singletons. Sequenced: peripheral blood. The receptors shown here come from a man older than 75 with acute or convalescent COVID-19. The CDR3 runs from the conserved cysteine through the conserved F or W. Fields, in order: CDR3 DNA, CDR3 protein, V gene, clone size, D gene, J gene. A D gene is named only where the DNA matches it firmly. Expanded clones are given a class, and other clones once, few, many or no size at all.

TGTGCCAGCAGCATCGGGACTAGCGGGAGTATTGAGCAGTTCTTC | CASSIGTSGSIEQFF | TRBV27 | . | TRBD2 | TRBJ2-1
TGTGCCAGCACCCAGGGATCTGAAGCTTTCTTT | CASTQGSEAFF | TRBV12-3/TRBV12-4 | . | . | TRBJ1-1
TGTGCCAGTAGTTCCCCGACAGGGCTCGGGGGCTACACCTTC | CASSSPTGLGGYTF | TRBV19 | few | TRBD1 | TRBJ1-2
TGTGCCAGCAGTGGGACAGGGTGGACTAGCGGGACAGTTGCCACCGGGGAGCTGTTTTTT | CASSGTGWTSGTVATGELFF | TRBV2 | . | TRBD2 | TRBJ2-2
TGTGCCAGCAGCTTAGCCCCAGGGCGAAAACTGTTTTTT | CASSLAPGRKLFF | TRBV7-3 | . | . | TRBJ1-4
TGCAGCGCGGGACAGGGGGAAAGGAGCTACACCTTC | CSAGQGERSYTF | TRBV29-1 | . | TRBD1 | TRBJ1-2
TGTGCCAGCAGCGATCAACAGGGGATCGGAGGCTACACCTTC | CASSDQQGIGGYTF | TRBV9 | . | TRBD1 | TRBJ1-2
TGTGCCAGCAGTTATCGGACAGGGGGTAATGAAAAACTGTTTTTT | CASSYRTGGNEKLFF | TRBV6-5 | . | TRBD1 | TRBJ1-4
TGTGCCTGGAGCTCAGGCGGGGGTGCAACTAATGAAAAACTGTTTTTT | CAWSSGGGATNEKLFF | TRBV30 | . | . | TRBJ1-4
TGTGCCAGCTCACTCGGACAGGGGGCGGATGAAGCTTTCTTT | CASSLGQGADEAFF | TRBV18 | . | TRBD1 | TRBJ1-1
TGCAGCGTTTTCTACACTGAAGCTTTCTTT | CSVFYTEAFF | TRBV29-1 | . | . | TRBJ1-1
TGTGCCAGTAGATCCCGGGGGGAACGGGCCTACAATGAGCAGTTCTTC | CASRSRGERAYNEQFF | TRBV19 | . | TRBD2 | TRBJ2-1
TGTGCCAGCAGTGAGCGGGCGGGGGTCCGATACAATGAGCAGTTCTTC | CASSERAGVRYNEQFF | TRBV2 | . | TRBD2 | TRBJ2-1
TGTGCCAGCGCCAAGCAGGGAATATCCTACAATGAGCAGTTCTTC | CASAKQGISYNEQFF | TRBV25-1 | . | . | TRBJ2-1
TGTGCCAGTAGTCTCGCCAGGTTTCAGAACACTGAAGCTTTCTTT | CASSLARFQNTEAFF | TRBV19 | . | . | TRBJ1-1
TGTGCCACCAAGGGACCCGAGGCGGGACAGCTTTCTTATAGCAATCAGCCCCAGCATTTT | CATKGPEAGQLSYSNQPQHF | TRBV24-1 | . | TRBD1 | TRBJ1-5
TGTGCCAGCAGCTTATTGGGAGATGGCTACACCTTC | CASSLLGDGYTF | TRBV7-2 | . | . | TRBJ1-2
TGTGCCAGCAGCTTAGCGGAGTACACAGATACGCAGTATTTT | CASSLAEYTDTQYF | TRBV7-8 | . | . | TRBJ2-3
TGTGCCAGCAGCCCTGGACACTCAACTAATGAAAAACTGTTTTTT | CASSPGHSTNEKLFF | TRBV7-2 | . | . | TRBJ1-4
TGTGCCAGTAGGAGGTCAGGGGGAAACTATGGCTACACCTTC | CASRRSGGNYGYTF | TRBV19 | . | TRBD1 | TRBJ1-2
TGTGCCAGCAGCTTCCAGCCCCTGAACCAACAGGGAAGGGCTGAAAAACTGTTTTTT | CASSFQPLNQQGRAEKLFF | TRBV7-6 | . | . | TRBJ1-4
TGTGCCAGCTCACTGGAAATCCCAGGGGTCAACTATGGCTACACCTTC | CASSLEIPGVNYGYTF | TRBV18 | few | . | TRBJ1-2
TGTGCCAGCAGCCCACGTTCTATAGCGTGGGGTGTTAATGAGCAGTTCTTC | CASSPRSIAWGVNEQFF | TRBV14 | . | . | TRBJ2-1
TGTGCCAGCAGTCAGACAGGGTTACGGGAGACCCAGTACTTC | CASSQTGLRETQYF | TRBV3-1/TRBV3-2 | . | TRBD1 | TRBJ2-5
TGTGCCAGCAGTGGAAGGGACATCCTCTCTGGAAACACCATATATTTT | CASSGRDILSGNTIYF | TRBV25-1 | . | . | TRBJ1-3
TGTGCCACCAGTGATTTAGCGACAGGGACGACAGATACGCAGTATTTT | CATSDLATGTTDTQYF | TRBV24-1 | . | TRBD1 | TRBJ2-3
TGTGCCAGCAGTGACGGGACAGCAGCTAACTATGGCTACACCTTC | CASSDGTAANYGYTF | TRBV6-2/TRBV6-3 | . | TRBD1 | TRBJ1-2
TGTGCCAGCAGTGAAAATGGGGCCGCTAGCTACAATGAGCAGTTCTTC | CASSENGAASYNEQFF | TRBV6-1 | . | . | TRBJ2-1
TGTGCCAGCTCAGGCGGGACTAGCGATAGCACAGATACGCAGTATTTT | CASSGGTSDSTDTQYF | TRBV18 | . | TRBD2 | TRBJ2-3